Below, one T cell receptor (beta chain) is given with its context. Its antigen is currently unknown. Clones were read by immunoSEQ multiplex PCR, and TCRdb kept only the in-frame ones, dropping some. The sample has roughly 130,000 clones, approximately 88% seen once; the top ten hold roughly 7.4%. The sample comes from a study of T cell responses to AZD1222 COVID-19 vaccine. Trimming took 6 bases from V and 9 from J; bases not matched to a gene: 18. CDR3 length equals 17 residues. Germline-derived CDR1 and CDR2 are MNHEY and SMNVEV (reference sequence). Study results and caveats: Increased Spike-specific TCR breadth and depth were observed after two AZD1222 doses.

Specimen: peripheral blood, collected on day 0 of AZD1222 vaccination. This chain joins TRBV27 and TRBJ1-4; 8 bases map to TRBD1. The clonotype comes from an adult in good health. CDR3 loop: CASSPDREVFPSKKLFF. The CDR3 bases are TGTGCCAGCAGCCCGGACAGGGAAGTTTTTCCCTCTAAAAAACTGTTTTTT.